This paragraph reports one TCR beta chain. The specificity of this receptor is unknown. No quality values exist for individual bases; no much larger clone is one base distant. Donors formed part of the validation cohort, which comprised 120 subjects and was distinct from the first cohort of 666 subjects. This record comes from a study of cytomegalovirus exposure and HLA in healthy donors (dated by TCRdb to 2017 to 2019). Study-level background: According to a later analysis, the 110 or so validation repertoires were produced on the same platform as the roughly 600 repertoires of the first cohort. The aim of the study was to test whether cataloging public T cell receptors could identify signatures of past pathogen exposure. To predict cytomegalovirus infection status, the study combined high-throughput TCR immunosequencing, statistical association of individual TCRs with disease status, and machine learning. A separate validation cohort of roughly 130 different subjects was used in addition to the approximately 700-subject first cohort. General findings and caveats noted by the study authors: A later analysis found that TCRs clustered in the first cohort also tended to co-occur in the 120 validation repertoires, with 90% to 95% of cluster scores above 0. In vitro tests confirmed that three of the cytomegalovirus-associated TCR beta chains recognize cytomegalovirus antigens. Cytomegalovirus status was reported to be diagnosed by the classifier with high specificity and sensitivity in both the original and validation cohorts. All 120 or so repertoires were used to score co-occurrence in the validation cohort in a later analysis, because that analysis had no HLA typing for the cohort. Most TCR sequences were observed very rarely across donors, whereas some public TCRs were present in many individuals. A total of fewer than 200 TCR beta chains were listed by the study as associated with cytomegalovirus. According to the authors, the approach could potentially be generalized to other disease states and immunological phenotypes.

The germline V gene gives CDR1 as SQVTM and CDR2 as ANQGSEA. V loses 5 bases of germline sequence and J loses 11 bases, and the interval between the two ends is 15 bases. There are 11 amino acids in the CDR3, from cysteine to phenylalanine inclusive. Only CDR3 DNA is held: 33 bases, read in frame from base 1. Library method: the immunoSEQ multiplex PCR assay. Processing in the source paper ran as follows. To diagnose cytomegalovirus status from the catalog of TCR beta chain sequences, a statistical classification framework was built. TCRdb's version of the immuneACCESS table is confined to in-frame rearrangements and falls short of the full clone set. An unresolved V gene accounts for under half of the shortfall where checked; the remainder is of unknown origin. V and J calls plus clone size are reproduced from that table; the DNA served to infer D and trimming. In all, the sample holds some 90,000 clones, and 96% of those were seen once. The ten largest clones capture roughly 0.8% of the sample.

What was sequenced was PBMCs. This chain is built from TRBV29-1 and TRBJ1-1; a confident D gene designation cannot be given. The receptor's source is a man aged 18 to 30 in good health and CMV-seronegative. The bases read TGCAGCGTTCCGCGGGGTAAAGATGCTTTCTTT. Protein translation: CSVPRGKDAFF.